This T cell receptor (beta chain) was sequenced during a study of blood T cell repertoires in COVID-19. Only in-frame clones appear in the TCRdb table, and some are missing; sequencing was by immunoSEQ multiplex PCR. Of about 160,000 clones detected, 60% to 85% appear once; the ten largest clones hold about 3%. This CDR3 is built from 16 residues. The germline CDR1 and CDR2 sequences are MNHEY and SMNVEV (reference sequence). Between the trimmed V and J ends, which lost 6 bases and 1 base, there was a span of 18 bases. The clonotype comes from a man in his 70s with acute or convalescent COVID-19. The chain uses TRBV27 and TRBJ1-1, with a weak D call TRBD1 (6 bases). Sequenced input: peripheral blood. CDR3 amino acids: CASRPTGTLWNTEAFF. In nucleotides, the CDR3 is TGTGCCAGCAGACCTACAGGGACCCTCTGGAACACTGAAGCTTTCTTT.